This T cell receptor (beta chain) was identified in a study of shared clonotypes between healthy human individuals. Terminally differentiated effector memory CD45RA+ cells were left out of the naive CD8 fraction, which was CD45RO-negative and positively selected for CCR7. This CDR3 is built from 16 residues. Trimming removed 3 bases at V and 3 bases at J, with 17 bases between. Germline-derived CDR1 and CDR2 are WSHSY and SAAADI. On this clone itself: The antigen is not known.

Method: immunoSEQ multiplex PCR; TCRdb's copy keeps in-frame clones and lacks some. The sample carries 2 million to 2.5 million clones, approximately 94% recorded once. Study-level results: Among the subsets, naive ones generally showed larger estimated richness than memory ones.

The chain links TRBV10-2 to TRBJ1-1; a possible D gene is TRBD1 (5 bases). The TCR originated in a man younger than 30 in good health. Some clones in this sample may be carry-over from other donors' samples. The sample consisted of naive CD8+ T cells from PBMCs. In DNA form, the CDR3 reads TGCGCCAGCAGTGACCCTAGGACCCAAGGGGACACTGAAGCTTTCTTT. Amino acids: CASSDPRTQGDTEAFF.